These T cell receptor beta chains were read from a single sample in a study of blood T cell repertoires in COVID-19. Sequencing was performed with immunoSEQ multiplex PCR; in TCRdb, only in-frame clones are kept and a portion is missing. The sample carries more than 200,000 clones, 85% to 90% recorded once. Material: PBMCs or T cells enriched from blood (not recorded which). These receptors all come from a woman in her forties or fifties who had recovered from COVID-19. Both conserved end residues are part of each CDR3. The order of the fields is V gene, J gene, CDR3 protein.

>TRBV2|TRBJ2-3
CASSQKAGQSTDTQYF
>TRBV7-8|TRBJ1-1
CASSLVATMNTEAFF
>TRBV7-2|TRBJ1-1
CASSLVAGIGTEAFF
>TRBV7-2|TRBJ2-2
CASSRGRRNTGELFF
>TRBV6-5|TRBJ1-5
CASSEVGQPQHF
>TRBV15|TRBJ1-2
CATSSSPGDGYTF
>TRBV7-9|TRBJ2-1
CASSLAGRAGNEQFF
>TRBV2|TRBJ2-3
CASSIIAGTSGNTQYF
>TRBV27|TRBJ1-6
CASSQGGAGNSPLHF
>TRBV6-5|TRBJ2-3
CASSYLLAGGAQYF
>TRBV24-1|TRBJ2-3
CATSDLTVGDTQYF
>TRBV5-1|TRBJ2-3
CASSPLAGGRTDTQYF
>TRBV7-2|TRBJ2-7
CASSSDRTSGSYEQYF
>TRBV18|TRBJ2-7
CASSGDSDEQYF
>TRBV27|TRBJ2-3
CASSKWAADTQYF
>TRBV2|TRBJ2-2
CASKGLFTGELFF
>TRBV21-1|TRBJ1-1
CASSKPPMLVNTEAFF
>TRBV19|TRBJ2-7
CASSTSGYEQYF
>TRBV10-3|TRBJ1-2
CAISARQGEGANYGYTF
>TRBV9|TRBJ1-6
CASSYDGQANSPLHF
>TRBV10-1|TRBJ1-5
CASSSDRLGNQPQHF
>TRBV6-1|TRBJ2-3
CASSEGQGLTDTQYF
>TRBV4-2|TRBJ2-1
CASSPTPGLAGVRGEQFF